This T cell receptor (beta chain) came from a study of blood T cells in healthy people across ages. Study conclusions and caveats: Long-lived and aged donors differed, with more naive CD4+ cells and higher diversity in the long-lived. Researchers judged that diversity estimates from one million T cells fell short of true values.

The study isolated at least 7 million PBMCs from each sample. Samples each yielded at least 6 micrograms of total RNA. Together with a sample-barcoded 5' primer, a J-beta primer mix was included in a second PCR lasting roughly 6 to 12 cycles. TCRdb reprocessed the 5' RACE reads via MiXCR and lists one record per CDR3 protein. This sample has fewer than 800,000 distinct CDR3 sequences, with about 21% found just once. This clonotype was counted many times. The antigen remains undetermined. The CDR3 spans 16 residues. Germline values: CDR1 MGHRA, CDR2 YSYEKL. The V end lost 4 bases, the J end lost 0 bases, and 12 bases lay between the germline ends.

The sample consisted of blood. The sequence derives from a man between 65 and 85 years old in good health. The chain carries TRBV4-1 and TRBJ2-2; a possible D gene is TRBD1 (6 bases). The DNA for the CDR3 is TGCGCCAGCAGCCTTACCGGGACACCGAACACCGGGGAGCTGTTTTTT. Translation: CASSLTGTPNTGELFF.